The sequence of this T cell receptor (beta chain) was determined in a study of beta chain features in type 1 diabetes. The overall study: There were 107,917,701 sorted cells examined across all samples. Study-wide findings and caveats: Within patients, naive, central memory and Treg TCRB repertoires seemed more similar than within healthy donors.

The isolated RNA, all of it, was reverse transcribed, so expressed TCRB transcripts were what got sequenced. Sequenced naive, central memory and regulatory T cell samples produced an average of about 3.6 million reads. Measured with immunoSEQ multiplex PCR; TCRdb has only the in-frame clones, and not every one. Among about 330,000 clones listed, approximately 9.9% were seen once. The CDR3 has 17 amino acids. CDR1 and CDR2 from the germline V gene are SGDLS and YYNGEE. J gave up 7 bases and V 0 bases, and 13 bases lay outside the gene matches. This clone was seen a few times. Antigen: not known. The TCR was taken from a woman in her twenties or thirties in good health. The chain recombines TRBV9 with TRBJ2-1, with TRBD1 matching 7 bases. The specimen was naive CD4+ T cells from blood. The CDR3: CASSVATDRDWGNEQFF. The CDR3, as DNA: TGTGCCAGCAGCGTAGCTACTGACAGGGATTGGGGGAATGAGCAGTTCTTC.